This T cell receptor (beta chain) is drawn from a study of shared clonotypes between healthy human individuals. To note about this clone: Its antigen is as yet unknown.

Clones were read by immunoSEQ multiplex PCR, and TCRdb kept only the in-frame ones, dropping some. The sample carries hundreds of thousands of clones, roughly 95% recorded once. General study findings and limits: The naive CD4 repertoires of several donors were compared, and approximately 5% of clonotypes were shared. Sample collection involved blood only; tissue repertoires are likely different.

Naive-designated CD8 cells lacked CD45RO, were positively enriched for CCR7, and omitted terminally differentiated effector memory CD45RA+ cells. The source is a woman between 25 and 40 years old in good health. The material sequenced was naive CD8+ T cells sorted from blood.

CDR3 residues: CASSLALRLRNYGYTF. In DNA, the CDR3 is TGTGCCAGCAGCTTAGCGCTTCGTCTGAGAAACTATGGCTACACCTTC. The V call is TRBV7-9, the J call TRBJ1-2; D is unclear. The CDR3 spans 16 residues. V lost 0 bases to trimming and J lost 2 bases, with 13 bases between them. Germline lookup yields CDR1 SEHNR and CDR2 FQNEAQ (reference sequence).